These T cell receptor beta chains were read from a single sample in a study of cytomegalovirus exposure and HLA in healthy donors. The assay was immunoSEQ multiplex PCR, and TCRdb's table has in-frame clones only and misses some. There are about 190,000 clones in the sample; roughly 80% occur only once, and approximately 2.8% lies in the top ten. Material: PBMCs. These receptors came from a woman aged 25 to 39 in good health and CMV-seropositive. Each CDR3 is given with its conserved first and last residue. Rows may omit the clone size; those that give it use once, few, many or a size class.

cdr3_length clone_size v_call cdr3_aa
15 NA TRBV4-1 CASSQDRGANEKLFF
13 few TRBV28 CASSPGGDQPQHF
13 NA TRBV7-2 CASSPRDLVEQFF
15 NA TRBV5-1 CASSLESREDEKLFF
13 NA TRBV2 CASSAGGGETQYF
14 NA TRBV4-2 CASSQASGNYEQYF
15 NA TRBV5-6 CASSFFRGREETQYF
14 NA TRBV10-3 CAISPGGLADTQYF
16 NA TRBV19 CASSIGFGQGLEEQYF
13 NA TRBV11-3 CASSPLPGYEQFF
12 NA TRBV6-1 CASSSLGGRSFF
15 NA TRBV7-2 CASSPLAGEWYEQYF
19 once TRBV12-5 CASGLEPGLAGPNTGELFF
17 NA TRBV5-1 CASSLEGTSGVLGTQYF
15 once TRBV5-5 CASRNSGSSYNEQFF
15 NA TRBV6-1 CASSGRDRGNYGYTF
16 NA TRBV28 CASGSPGLAGQETQYF
15 few TRBV19 CASSLLGQGHNEQFF
13 NA TRBV11-2 CASSFGTGYEQYF
16 NA TRBV27 CASIKTGAYSSYEQYF
16 NA TRBV5-1 CASSAGTAGGTDTQYF
14 NA TRBV28 CASSSDISNQPQHF
12 once TRBV25-1 CASTDSSYEQYF
13 once TRBV28 CASSLGRNTEAFF